Below are 16 T cell receptor beta chains sequenced from a single sample in a study of shared clonotypes between healthy human individuals. The method was immunoSEQ multiplex PCR; TCRdb's version includes in-frame clones alone and lacks a portion of them. The sample yields 300,000 to 400,000 clones, 73% seen once. Sequencing was carried out using memory CD4+ T cells sorted from blood. Specified subset: CD45RA-negative fraction. Receptors originate from a man aged 25-40 years in good health.

A word on this clone: This sample includes further DNA sequences coding for the same CDR3. CDR3 nucleotide sequence: TGTGCCAGCAGTTACCCGGGGACTTACGAGCAGTACTTC. It yields the protein CASSYPGTYEQYF. V and J are TRBV6-5 and TRBJ2-7; D is possibly TRBD2 (6 bases). CDR3 size: 13 residues. V was shortened by 2 bases and J by 4 bases, with 9 bases between the two germline ends. The germline V gene encodes CDR1 MNHEY and CDR2 SVGAGI.

J is TRBJ2-3 and V is TRBV29-1; D remains ambiguous. Germline CDR1 and CDR2: SQVTM and ANQGSEA. CDR3 length: 12 residues. Trimming took 3 bases from V and 6 from J, leaving 10 bases between them. The chain's CDR3 is CSVDPDFDTQYF. CDR3 nucleotide sequence: TGCAGCGTTGATCCAGACTTCGATACGCAGTATTTT.

The rearrangement uses TRBV19 and TRBJ2-2; tentatively, D is TRBD2 (6 bases). The CDR3 is 15 amino acids. CDR1 is LNHDA, CDR2 SQIVND, per germline (reference sequence). Deletions cut 0 bases from V and 4 bases from J, with 9 bases between. CDR3 protein: CASSIERGSTGELFF. CDR3 DNA: TGTGCCAGTAGTATAGAACGGGGGAGCACCGGGGAGCTGTTTTTT.

As DNA, the CDR3 is TGTGCCAGCTCACAGAAAATCTATGGCTACACCTTC. This encodes CASSQKIYGYTF. J is TRBJ1-2 and V is TRBV6-1; no clear D. CDR1 MNHNS and CDR2 SASEGT come from the germline V gene. The germline V and J ends were trimmed by 8 bases and 4 bases, with 11 bases remaining between them. The CDR3 totals 12 residues.

The V gene is TRBV7-8, the J gene TRBJ2-2; weak D call: TRBD2 (5 bases). Trimming took off 5 bases at V and 8 bases at J, with 15 bases between the two ends. This CDR3 comprises 14 residues. Germline values: CDR1 SGHVS, CDR2 FQNEAQ. CDR3 region: CASSPETQRGELFF. In DNA form, the CDR3 reads TGTGCCAGCAGCCCAGAGACTCAGCGGGGGGAGCTGTTTTTT.

The chain uses TRBV10-3 and TRBJ2-1, with no clear D. This CDR3 is 15 amino acids long. Germline V lookup: CDR1 ENHRY, CDR2 SYGVKD. Trimming removed 8 bases at V and 0 bases at J, with 14 bases between. As DNA, the CDR3 is TGTGCCATCGGTACAGCCCTAAGCTCCTACAATGAGCAGTTCTTC. Translated: CAIGTALSSYNEQFF.

CDR3 sequence (DNA): TGCGCCAGCAGCCAAGATAGGCGCGGACACTCCTACAATGAGCAGTTCTTC. It specifies CASSQDRRGHSYNEQFF. V usage is TRBV4-1 and J usage is TRBJ2-1; TRBD1 is a possible D gene (5 bases). The CDR3 loop spans 17 amino acids. Per germline, CDR1 MGHRA and CDR2 YSYEKL. With 0 bases removed from V and 0 bases from J, the gap between germline ends came to 12 bases.

This chain uses TRBV7-9 with TRBJ2-3; 9 bases agree with TRBD2. The V segment lost 5 bases and the J segment 4 bases; nucleotides outside the gene matches: 4. Looked up from germline, CDR1 is SEHNR and CDR2 is FQNEAQ (reference sequence). The CDR3 is 14 amino acids. The DNA for the CDR3 is TGTGCCAGCAGCCAATTAGCGGGAGCAGATACGCAGTATTTT. It encodes CASSQLAGADTQYF.

The J gene is TRBJ2-6, the V gene TRBV5-1, with D tentatively TRBD1 (6 bases). The ends were cut back, 5 bases at V and 1 base at J, with 10 bases in the middle. The CDR3 is made up of 15 amino acids. CDR1 and CDR2 from the germline V gene are SGHRS and YFSETQ. The CDR3 region is CASRGASSGANVLTF. CDR3 sequence (DNA): TGCGCCAGCAGGGGGGCTTCTTCTGGGGCCAACGTCCTGACTTTC.

The chain has TRBV7-9 and TRBJ1-3; 8 positions agree with TRBD1. The CDR3 sequence is 14 residues long. Germline CDR1 SEHNR, CDR2 FQNEAQ (reference sequence). The junction had 4 bases not matched to a gene; V was cut back by 3 bases and J by 6 bases. This chain's CDR3 is CASSFQGAENTIYF. The CDR3 coding sequence is TGTGCCAGCAGCTTCCAGGGGGCGGAAAACACCATATATTTT.

This clone appeared once. The gene calls are TRBV21-1 and TRBJ2-7; TRBD2 is taken as the D call from the table, unchecked against the DNA. TRBV21-1 is a known pseudogene. This CDR3 spans 15 amino acids. CDR3: CASSKLKRIPYEQYF. CDR3 nucleotides: TGTGCCAGCAGCAAGTTGAAGAGAATACCCTACGAGCAGTACTTC.

This clone was picked up many times. This CDR3 is also generated by other DNA sequences in the sample. The V call is TRBV30, the J call TRBJ1-4, with D maybe TRBD1 (5 bases). The CDR3 is made up of 12 amino acids. CDR1 is GTSNPN and CDR2 is SVGIG in the germline V gene (reference sequence). This chain's CDR3 is CASGATNEKLFF. Written as DNA, the CDR3 is TGTGCGTCGGGGGCAACTAATGAAAAACTGTTTTTT. The whole variable domain, filled in from reference TRBV30 and TRBJ1-4, reads SQTIHQWPATLVQPVGSPLSLECTVEGTSNPNLYWYRQAAGRGLQLLFYSVGIGQISSEVPQNLSASRPQDRQFILSSKKLLLSDSGFYLCASGATNEKLFFGSGTQLSVL.

The V gene is TRBV7-3, the J gene TRBJ2-7; the match to TRBD1 covers 7 bases. Germline V gene data show CDR1 as SGHTA and CDR2 as FQGTGA. Trimming at V came to 5 bases and at J to 6 bases, leaving 7 bases not matched to a gene. There are 13 residues in the CDR3. CDR3: CASSLNTGAEQYF. In nucleotides, the CDR3 is TGTGCCAGCAGCCTCAACACAGGGGCCGAGCAGTACTTC.

Only one count was recorded for this clone. The rearrangement uses TRBV6-1 and TRBJ2-2, with D possibly TRBD1 on 5 matching bases. Germline V gives CDR1 MNHNS, CDR2 SASEGT. Trimming removed 5 bases from V and 1 base from J, with 5 bases in between. This CDR3 spans 13 amino acids. The CDR3 loop is CASSTGNTGELFF. The CDR3 nucleotides read TGTGCCAGCAGTACAGGGAACACCGGGGAGCTGTTTTTT.

This clone was seen only once. This sequence joins TRBV2 and TRBJ2-3; TRBD2 agrees at 8 bases. Trimming cost V 8 bases and J 5 bases; bases outside gene matches: 15. The CDR3 is made up of 16 amino acids. Germline CDR1 is SNHLY and CDR2 is FYNNEI. CDR3 amino acids: CASCLTSGTSRDTQYF. The CDR3 DNA sequence: TGTGCCAGCTGCCTAACCTCCGGGACTAGTAGAGATACGCAGTATTTT.

Remarks on this clone: Other DNA sequences in the sample encode the same CDR3. The chain links TRBV15 to TRBJ2-5; 8 bases are a match to TRBD1. V lost 3 bases, J lost 2 bases, and 2 bases stayed unmatched. CDR1 and CDR2 (germline): LNHNV, YYDKDF (reference sequence). The CDR3 contains 14 residues. The CDR3 here is CATSSGQGQETQYF. The DNA of the CDR3 is TGTGCCACCAGCAGCGGACAGGGTCAAGAGACCCAGTACTTC.